What follows describes a single T cell receptor (beta chain). The data stem from a study of OX40 agonist ivuxolimab in advanced cancers. Trimming pared 5 bases from V and 2 bases from J, leaving 15 bases between. Germline CDR1 is GTSNPN and CDR2 is SVGIG (reference sequence). The CDR3 loop spans 14 amino acids. Only in-frame clones appear in the TCRdb table, and some are missing; sequencing was by immunoSEQ multiplex PCR. This sample yields some 80,000 clones, of which 86% are seen a single time; about 6.9% belongs to the top ten. This material consisted of CD4+ or CD8+ T cells sorted from blood, taken in a trial of the OX40 agonist ivuxolimab. The chain uses TRBV30 and TRBJ1-2; D unclear. The clonotype originates from an adult with an advanced solid tumor such as melanoma, head and neck, liver or kidney cancer. The CDR3 here is CAWAREVGNYGYTF. As DNA, the CDR3 is TGTGCCTGGGCAAGAGAGGTTGGAAACTATGGCTACACCTTC.